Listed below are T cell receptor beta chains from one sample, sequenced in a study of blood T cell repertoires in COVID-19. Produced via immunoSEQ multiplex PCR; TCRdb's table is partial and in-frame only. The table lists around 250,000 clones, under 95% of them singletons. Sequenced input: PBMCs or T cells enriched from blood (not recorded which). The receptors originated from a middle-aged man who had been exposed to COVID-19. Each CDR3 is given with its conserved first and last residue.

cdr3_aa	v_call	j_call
CAWSHDRDNYQPQHF	TRBV30	TRBJ1-5
CASSYSGRSYNEQFF	TRBV6-5	TRBJ2-1
CASSQAVRGTDTQYF	TRBV7-2	TRBJ2-3
CASSSRQGNTGELFF	TRBV19	TRBJ2-2
CAISVTANTEAFF	TRBV10-3	TRBJ1-1
CASSEPSGSTDTQYF	TRBV10-1	TRBJ2-3
CASSSYLAGDGGELFF	TRBV11-3	TRBJ2-2
CASSYSKAGVQPQHF	TRBV6-5	TRBJ1-5
CASSLQGPDTQYF	TRBV11-1	TRBJ2-3
CASSPDSTGQGYGYTF	TRBV4-2	TRBJ1-2
CASSFSGSGYNEQFF	TRBV11-3	TRBJ2-1
CATGGTGVSGANVLTF	TRBV24-1	TRBJ2-6